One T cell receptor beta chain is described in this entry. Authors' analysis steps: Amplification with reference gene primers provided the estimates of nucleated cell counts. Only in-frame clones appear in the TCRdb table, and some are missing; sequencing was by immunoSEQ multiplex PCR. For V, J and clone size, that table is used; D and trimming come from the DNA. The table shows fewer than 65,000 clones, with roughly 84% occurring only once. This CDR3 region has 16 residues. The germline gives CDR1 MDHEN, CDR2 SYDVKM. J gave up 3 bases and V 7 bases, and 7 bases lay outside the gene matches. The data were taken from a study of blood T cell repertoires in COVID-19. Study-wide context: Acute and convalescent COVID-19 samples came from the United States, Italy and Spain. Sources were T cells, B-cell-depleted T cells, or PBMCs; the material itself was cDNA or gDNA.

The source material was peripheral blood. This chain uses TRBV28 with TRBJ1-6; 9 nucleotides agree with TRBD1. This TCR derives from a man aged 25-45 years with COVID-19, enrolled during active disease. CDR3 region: CASIRTGVFYNSPLHF. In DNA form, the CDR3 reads TGTGCCAGCATCAGGACAGGGGTTTTCTATAATTCACCCCTCCACTTT.